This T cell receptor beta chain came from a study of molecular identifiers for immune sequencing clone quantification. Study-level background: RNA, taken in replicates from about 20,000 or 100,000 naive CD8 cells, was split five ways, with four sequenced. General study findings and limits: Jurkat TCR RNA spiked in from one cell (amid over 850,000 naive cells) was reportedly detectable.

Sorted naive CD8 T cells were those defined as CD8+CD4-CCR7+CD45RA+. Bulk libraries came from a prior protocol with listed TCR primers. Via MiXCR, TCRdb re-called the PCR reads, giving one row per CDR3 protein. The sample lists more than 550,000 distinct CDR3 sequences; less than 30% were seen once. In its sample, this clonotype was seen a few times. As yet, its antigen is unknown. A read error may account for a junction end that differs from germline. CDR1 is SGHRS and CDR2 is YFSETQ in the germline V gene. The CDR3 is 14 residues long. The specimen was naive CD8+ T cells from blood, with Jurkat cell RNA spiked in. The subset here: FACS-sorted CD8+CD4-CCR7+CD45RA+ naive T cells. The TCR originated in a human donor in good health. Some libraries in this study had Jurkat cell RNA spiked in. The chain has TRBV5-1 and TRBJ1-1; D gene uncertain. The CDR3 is CAGSSIFGEPEAFF. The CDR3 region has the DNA TGCGCCGGCAGCTCCATTTTCGGGGAGCCTGAAGCTTTCTTT.